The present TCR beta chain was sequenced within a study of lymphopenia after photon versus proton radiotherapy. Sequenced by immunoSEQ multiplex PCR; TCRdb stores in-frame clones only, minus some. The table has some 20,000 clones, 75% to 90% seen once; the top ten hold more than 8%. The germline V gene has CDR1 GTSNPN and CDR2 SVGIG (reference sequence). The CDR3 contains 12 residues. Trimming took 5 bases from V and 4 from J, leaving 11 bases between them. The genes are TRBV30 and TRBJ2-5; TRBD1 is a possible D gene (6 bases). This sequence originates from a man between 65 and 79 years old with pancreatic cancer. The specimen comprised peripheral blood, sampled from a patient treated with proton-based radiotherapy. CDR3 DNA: TGTGCCTGGGGCCAGGGGAGAGAGACCCAGTACTTC. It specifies CAWGQGRETQYF.